This entry describes one T cell receptor (beta chain). What antigen it recognizes has not been identified. An end of the junction differs from the germline gene, which may be a read error. This sample is part of a study of tumor-infiltrating lymphocytes in primary liver carcinoma (dated by TCRdb to the late 2010s). Regarding the study in general: Between late 2015 and March 2016, a few patients in China with histopathologically diagnosed primary liver carcinoma had surgical resection. Roughly 3.5 to 8 million productive TCRbeta reads were obtained per sample, and no significant difference in read depth was found between tissue types. Of the five patients, three men and two women aged 30 to 69 years, four had hepatocellular carcinoma and one had combined HCC and intrahepatic cholangiocarcinoma. Reproducibility between technical replicate repertoires was high, with correlation coefficients above 0.98 and mean shared-clone rates around 0.88. TCRbeta repertoire sequencing, expression microarrays and whole-exome sequencing were combined in the study across five regions of each liver tumor, with adjacent normal tissue and blood also included. A total of some 35 specimens from 5 patients underwent TCRbeta repertoire sequencing, comprising 25 tumor regions, 5 adjacent noncancerous liver tissues and 5 peripheral blood samples. The tumors of the five patients were staged as T1-T3 N0M0, with maximum diameters ranging from about 4.2 to 11 cm.

Blood RNA was extracted from unsorted whole blood with TRIzol reagent; germline DNA came from the DNeasy Blood & Tissue kit. Chronic HBV infection was present in the patients, and the patients were treatment-naive at sampling. Before surgery, around 4.2 milliliters of peripheral blood were collected into K2EDTA tubes. The paper's findings and limits, for the study overall: Pairs of tumor regions showed greater repertoire overlap (mean roughly 35%) than tumor-adjacent pairs (roughly 17%) or tumor-blood pairs (about 14%), which is consistent with antigen-driven expansion. Only five patients were included in the study, and the authors note that the findings should be validated in a larger study. Comparison of CD4+ and CD8+ T cell repertoires was precluded by the use of bulk unsorted samples. The top 250 clones made up a significantly larger repertoire fraction in tumors than in blood (p = 0.039). Because sequencing covered only the TCR beta chain and unpaired alpha chains were not captured, true repertoire diversity is likely underestimated.

Based on the germline V gene, the CDR1 and CDR2 sequences are SGHAT and FQNNGV. The CDR3 numbers 17 residues from cysteine through phenylalanine. Only CDR3 DNA remains: 51 bases, in frame from the first base. Using a constant-region primer and ProtoScript II reverse transcriptase, TCRbeta-specific cDNA was reverse-transcribed from about 0.45 ug total RNA. Construction of the TCRbeta libraries relied on three nested rounds of multiplex PCR, following a slightly modified ARM-PCR procedure. Each of the first two PCR rounds ran for approximately 9 cycles using multiplex TRBV1-TRBV30 forward primers together with a Cbeta reverse primer. Sample barcodes and Illumina adapters were added in a final 25-cycle PCR using Deep VentR polymerase. Before sequencing, amplicons of 200-500 bp were gel-purified using a QIAquick gel extraction kit. An Illumina HiSeq 2500 was used to sequence the TCRbeta amplicons with 250-bp paired-end reads. The study's processing was this. Reads were quality-trimmed with Trimmomatic v0.33, and paired reads were merged with FLASH v1.2.11 to recover full CDR3 sequences. V, D and J germline segments were assigned to the rearranged TCRbeta sequences by MiGEC v1.2.1b. VDJtools v1.0.0 computed clonotype statistics and Shannon-Wiener diversity indices. Except for diversity analysis, only the 250 most abundant clonotypes of each sample were used in subsequent analyses to reduce sampling bias. The public reads were reprocessed in TCRdb via fastp at Q25 and MiXCR, keeping in-frame beta chains. One record per CDR3 amino acid sequence lists the most common genes and DNA. The V and J calls follow TCRdb's processing rather than the paper's. Present in this sample are 300,000 to 400,000 distinct CDR3 sequences, 65% of which were seen just once. The top ten clonotypes cover roughly 9% of the sample.

The sequence joins TRBV11-2 to TRBJ1-4, with 8 bases matching TRBD1. The sequencing input was peripheral blood. The TCR originated in a man aged 40-49 years with primary liver carcinoma and hepatitis B virus infection. CDR3 protein: CASRTTGGWSTNEILFF. The DNA sequence is as follows: TGTGCCAGCAGAACCACAGGGGGATGGTCAACTAATGAAATACTGTTTTTT.